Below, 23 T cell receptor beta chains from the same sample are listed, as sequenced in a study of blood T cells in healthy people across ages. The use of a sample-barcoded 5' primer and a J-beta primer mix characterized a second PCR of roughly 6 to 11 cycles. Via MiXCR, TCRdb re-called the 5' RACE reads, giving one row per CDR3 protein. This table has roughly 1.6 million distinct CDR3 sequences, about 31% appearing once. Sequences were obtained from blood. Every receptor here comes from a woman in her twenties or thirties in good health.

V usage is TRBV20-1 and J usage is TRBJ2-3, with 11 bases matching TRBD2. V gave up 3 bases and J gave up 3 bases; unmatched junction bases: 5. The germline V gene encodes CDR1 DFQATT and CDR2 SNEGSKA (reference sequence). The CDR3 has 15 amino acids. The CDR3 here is CSASMLAGGTDTQYF. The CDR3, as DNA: TGCAGTGCTAGTATGCTAGCGGGAGGAACAGATACGCAGTATTTT.

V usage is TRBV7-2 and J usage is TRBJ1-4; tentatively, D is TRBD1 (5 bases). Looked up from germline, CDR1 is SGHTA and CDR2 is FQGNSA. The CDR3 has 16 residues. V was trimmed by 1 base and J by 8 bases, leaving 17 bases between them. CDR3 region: CASSLVGPGMREKLFF. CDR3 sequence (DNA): TGTGCCAGCAGCTTAGTAGGTCCAGGGATGAGGGAAAAACTGTTTTTT.

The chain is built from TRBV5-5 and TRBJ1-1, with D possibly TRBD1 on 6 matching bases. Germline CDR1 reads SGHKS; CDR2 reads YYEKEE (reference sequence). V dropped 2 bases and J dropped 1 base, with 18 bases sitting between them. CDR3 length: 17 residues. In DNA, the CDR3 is TGTGCCAGCAGCTTAGGGGGTAATTTCAACACGAACACTGAAGCTTTCTTT. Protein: CASSLGGNFNTNTEAFF.

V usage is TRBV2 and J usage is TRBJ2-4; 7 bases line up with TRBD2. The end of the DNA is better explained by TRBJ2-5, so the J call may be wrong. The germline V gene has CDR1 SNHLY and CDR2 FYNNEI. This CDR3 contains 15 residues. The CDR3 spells CATNNPGLRKETQYF. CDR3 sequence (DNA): TGTGCCACCAATAACCCGGGACTAAGGAAAGAGACCCAGTACTTC.

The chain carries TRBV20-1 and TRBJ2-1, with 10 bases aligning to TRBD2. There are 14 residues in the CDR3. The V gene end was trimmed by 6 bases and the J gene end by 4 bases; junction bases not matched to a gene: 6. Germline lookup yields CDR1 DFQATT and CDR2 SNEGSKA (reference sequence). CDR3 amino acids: CSAKLAGHYNEQFF. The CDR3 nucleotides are TGCAGTGCCAAACTAGCGGGGCATTACAATGAGCAGTTCTTC.

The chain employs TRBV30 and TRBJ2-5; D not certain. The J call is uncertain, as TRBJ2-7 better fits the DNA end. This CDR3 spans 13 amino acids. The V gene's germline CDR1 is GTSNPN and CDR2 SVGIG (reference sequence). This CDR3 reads CAWSPTRDHEQYF. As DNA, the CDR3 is TGTGCCTGGAGTCCAACAAGAGACCACGAGCAGTACTTC.

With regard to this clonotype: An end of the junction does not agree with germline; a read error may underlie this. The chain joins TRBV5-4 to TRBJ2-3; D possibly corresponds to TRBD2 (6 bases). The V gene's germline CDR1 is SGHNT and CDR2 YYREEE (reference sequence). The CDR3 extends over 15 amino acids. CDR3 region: CASSPSGGRTDMQYF. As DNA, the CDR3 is TGTGCCAGCAGCCCCTCTGGAGGGCGCACAGATATGCAGTATTTT.

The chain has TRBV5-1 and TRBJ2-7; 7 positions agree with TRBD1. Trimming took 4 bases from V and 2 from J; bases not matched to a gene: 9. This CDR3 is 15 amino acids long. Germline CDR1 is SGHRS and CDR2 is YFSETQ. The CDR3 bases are TGCGCCAGCAGCCCCGGGACAGAACGGGCCTACGAGCAGTACTTC. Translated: CASSPGTERAYEQYF.

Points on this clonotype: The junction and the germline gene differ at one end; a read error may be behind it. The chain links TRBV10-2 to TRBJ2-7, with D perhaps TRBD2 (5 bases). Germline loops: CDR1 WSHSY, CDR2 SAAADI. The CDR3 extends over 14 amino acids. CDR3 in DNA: TGCGCCAGCAGAGGTTGGGAGAGCTCCTACGAGCGGTACTTC. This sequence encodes CASRGWESSYERYF.

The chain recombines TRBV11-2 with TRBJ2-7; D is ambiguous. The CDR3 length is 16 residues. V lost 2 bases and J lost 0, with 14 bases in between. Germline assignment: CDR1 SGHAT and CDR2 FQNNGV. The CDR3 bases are TGTGCCAGCAGCTTAAGGGCCAGGCCCCTCTCCTACGAGCAGTACTTC. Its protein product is CASSLRARPLSYEQYF.

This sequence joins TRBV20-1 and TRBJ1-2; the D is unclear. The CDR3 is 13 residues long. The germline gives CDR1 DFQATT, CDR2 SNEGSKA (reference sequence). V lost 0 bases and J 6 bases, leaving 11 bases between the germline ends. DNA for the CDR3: TGCAGTGCTAGAGAGTACAGCTTCCATGGCTACACCTTC. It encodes CSAREYSFHGYTF.

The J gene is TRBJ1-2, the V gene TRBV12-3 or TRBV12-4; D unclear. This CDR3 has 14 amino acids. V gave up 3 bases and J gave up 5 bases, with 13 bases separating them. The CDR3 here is CASSFRQLGYGYTF. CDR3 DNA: TGTGCCAGCAGTTTCCGTCAACTTGGGTATGGCTACACCTTC.

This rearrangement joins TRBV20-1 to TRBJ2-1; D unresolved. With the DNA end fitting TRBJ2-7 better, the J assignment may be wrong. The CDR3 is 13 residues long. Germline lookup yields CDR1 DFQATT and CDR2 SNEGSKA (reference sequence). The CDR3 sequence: CSARTSSYNEQYF. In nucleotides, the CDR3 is TGCAGTGCTAGGACTTCCTCCTACAATGAGCAGTACTTC.

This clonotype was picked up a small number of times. The chain's CDR3 is CASSLERDYTF. In DNA, the CDR3 is TGTGCCAGCAGTCTAGAGCGGGACTACACCTTC. V and J are TRBV7-9 and TRBJ1-2; D is uncertain. Trimming shortened V by 6 bases and J by 10 bases, and 12 bases separated the two germline ends. Looked up from germline, CDR1 is SEHNR and CDR2 is FQNEAQ (reference sequence). The CDR3 spans 11 residues. Variable domain in full (rest from reference TRBV7-9 and TRBJ1-2): DTGVSQNPRHKITKRGQNVTFRCDPISEHNRLYWYRQTLGQGPEFLTYFQNEAQLEKSRLLSDRFSAERPKGSFSTLEIQRTEQGDSAMYLCASSLERDYTFGSGTRLTVV.

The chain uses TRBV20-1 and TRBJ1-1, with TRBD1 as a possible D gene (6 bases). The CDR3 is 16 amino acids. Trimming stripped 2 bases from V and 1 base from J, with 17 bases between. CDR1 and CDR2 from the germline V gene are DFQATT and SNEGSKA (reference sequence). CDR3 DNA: TGCAGTGCTAGACCTTACTTCGCGACAGGGAACACTGAAGCTTTCTTT. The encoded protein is CSARPYFATGNTEAFF.

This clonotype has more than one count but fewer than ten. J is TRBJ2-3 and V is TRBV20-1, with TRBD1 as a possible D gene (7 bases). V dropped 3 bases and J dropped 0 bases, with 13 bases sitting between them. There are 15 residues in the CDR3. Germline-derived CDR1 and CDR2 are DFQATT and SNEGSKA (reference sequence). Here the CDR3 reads CSASRRGLSTDTQYF. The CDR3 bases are TGCAGTGCTAGTAGGAGGGGGCTTAGCACAGATACGCAGTATTTT.

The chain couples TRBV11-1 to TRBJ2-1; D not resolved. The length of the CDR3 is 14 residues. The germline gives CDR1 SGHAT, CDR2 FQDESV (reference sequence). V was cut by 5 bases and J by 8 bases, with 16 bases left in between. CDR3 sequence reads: CASSATARWDEQFF. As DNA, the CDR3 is TGTGCCAGCAGCGCGACGGCGAGGTGGGATGAGCAGTTCTTC.

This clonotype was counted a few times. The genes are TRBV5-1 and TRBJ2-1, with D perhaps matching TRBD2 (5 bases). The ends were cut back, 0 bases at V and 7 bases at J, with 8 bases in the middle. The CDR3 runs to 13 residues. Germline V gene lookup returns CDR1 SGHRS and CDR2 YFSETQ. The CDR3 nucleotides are TGCGCCAGCAGCTTGGAGACGGGGAATGAGCAGTTCTTC. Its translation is CASSLETGNEQFF.

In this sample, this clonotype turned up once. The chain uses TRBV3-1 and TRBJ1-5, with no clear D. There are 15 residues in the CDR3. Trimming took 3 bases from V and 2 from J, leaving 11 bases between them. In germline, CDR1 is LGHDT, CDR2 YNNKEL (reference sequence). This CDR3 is CASSQGPNGNQPQHF. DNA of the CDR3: TGTGCCAGCAGCCAGGGCCCTAATGGCAATCAGCCCCAGCATTTT.

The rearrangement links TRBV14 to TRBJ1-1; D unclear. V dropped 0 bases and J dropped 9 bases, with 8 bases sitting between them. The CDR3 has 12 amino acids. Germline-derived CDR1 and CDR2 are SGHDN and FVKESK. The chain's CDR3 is CASSQDRQKAFF. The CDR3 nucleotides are TGTGCCAGCAGCCAAGATCGGCAGAAAGCTTTCTTT.

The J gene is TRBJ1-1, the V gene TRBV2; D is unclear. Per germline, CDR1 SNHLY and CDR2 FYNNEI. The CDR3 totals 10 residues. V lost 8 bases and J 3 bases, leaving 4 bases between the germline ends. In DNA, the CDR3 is TGTGCCAGCGAGGACACTGAAGCTTTCTTT. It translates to CASEDTEAFF.

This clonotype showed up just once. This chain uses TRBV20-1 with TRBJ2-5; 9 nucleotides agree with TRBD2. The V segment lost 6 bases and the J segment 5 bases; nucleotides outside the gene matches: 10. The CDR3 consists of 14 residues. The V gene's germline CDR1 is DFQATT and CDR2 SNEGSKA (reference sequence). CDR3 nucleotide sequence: TGCAGTGCCTTACAGGCTAGCGGGGCTGAGACCCAGTACTTC. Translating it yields CSALQASGAETQYF.

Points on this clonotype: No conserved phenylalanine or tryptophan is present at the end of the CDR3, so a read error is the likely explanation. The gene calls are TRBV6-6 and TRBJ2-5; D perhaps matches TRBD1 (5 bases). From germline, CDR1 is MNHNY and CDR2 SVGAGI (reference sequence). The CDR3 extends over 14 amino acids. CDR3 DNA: TGTGCCGGCAGACAGTCGGTGAACCAAGAGACCCAGTACTTA. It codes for CAGRQSVNQETQYL.